The source of this T cell receptor (beta chain) is a study of a mutant IDH1 vaccine in newly diagnosed glioma. Study background: The treated group averaged approximately 38 years old and was roughly 62% male, about 38% female.

The repertoire was sequenced with immunoSEQ multiplex PCR; TCRdb's copy has only in-frame clones and lacks some. The table records some 51,000 clones, about 83% of them present only once. Noted time point: baseline, week 1 (first vaccination visit). Treatment defined: pre-vaccination baseline after standard-of-care therapy. CDR1 is MNHEY, CDR2 SVGAGI, per germline. The CDR3 sequence is 15 residues long. The V segment lost 4 bases and the J segment 2 bases; nucleotides outside the gene matches: 3. The V gene is TRBV6-5, the J gene TRBJ2-3, with TRBD1 matching over 10 bases. The receptor was isolated from a woman aged 40 to 50 with glioma. The starting material was PBMCs, obtained from a glioma patient treated with radiotherapy, temozolomide or both. The CDR3 here is CASSLTGGLTDTQYF. In DNA form, the CDR3 reads TGTGCCAGCAGTTTGACAGGGGGCCTCACAGATACGCAGTATTTT.